This entry describes one T cell receptor beta chain. Its antigen is unknown. The input lacks base qualities; no much larger clone sits a single base away. The germline V gene (reference sequence) specifies SGHKS as CDR1 and YYEKEE as CDR2. Including the terminal cysteine and phenylalanine, the CDR3 comprises 14 residues. This entry keeps only the CDR3 DNA: 42 bases, framed from base 1. V and J are trimmed by 4 bases and 7 bases, and the gene matches miss 10 bases of the junction. These data come from a study of T cell responses to AZD1222 COVID-19 vaccine (dated by TCRdb to the early 2020s). At the level of the whole study: Because spike-specific TCR depth and breadth did not differ between the two schedules, AZD1222 recipients who got a second dose at roughly 4 weeks were pooled with those who got a second dose at roughly 12 weeks. Enrollment into the trials was organized by age into subgroups of 18-55, 56-69 and 70-plus years, and those subgroups contained 148, 28 and 57 TCR-sequenced participants, respectively. A total of approximately 250 trial participants underwent TCR sequencing, of whom 207 had received two doses of AZD1222 and around 25 had received two doses of the MenACWY control vaccine.

The CDR3 regions of human TCRbeta chains were analyzed by immunosequencing. Under the source paper's analysis protocol: TCRs in the repertoires were compared against a reference library of SARS-CoV-2-specific TCRs that had been generated with the MIRA antigen-specificity platform. Breadth meant the fraction of unique TCRs that were SARS-CoV-2-associated, whereas depth meant the fraction of total T cells that were SARS-CoV-2-associated. Each spike-specific TCR was assigned to its reactive spike region and to a CD4 or CD8 class using the MIRA data. Log10-transformed breadth and depth values were compared by one-way ANOVA with Sidak's multiple comparisons tests. Here the immuneACCESS table is served through TCRdb, limited to in-frame sequences with V and J called. Missing clones are a known gap in these copies; in checked studies unresolved V genes cover under half, and the rest lacks a known reason. V and J calls and clone size follow that table, whereas D and trimming were derived from the DNA. The sample table lists more than 100,000 clones, roughly 84% of them with a count of one. Approximately 10% of the sample is held by the ten biggest clonotypes.

General conclusions and limits of the study: The 56-69-year group was small, and its depth increase did not reach significance, likely because of low power. Participants were mostly white British and included more females than males, and it was suggested by the authors that clonal diversity may have been underestimated. A significant rise in spike-specific TCR breadth and depth was observed after two AZD1222 doses relative to day 0 and relative to MenACWY recipients. Nearly half of unique spike-specific TCRs reportedly recognized epitopes outside regions mutated in the B.1.351 and B.1.1.7 variants. Conclusions about previously exposed vaccinees are limited, since just a handful of AZD1222 recipients were seropositive for SARS-CoV-2 at baseline. No day 14 peak-response samples were available, so repertoires were characterized only after the peak T cell response. Vaccine-associated CD4 TCRs spanned the whole spike protein, with dominant responses in regions 160-218 and 743-854.

Read against the paper, the sample's time point label means: baseline before first vaccination. Samples from vaccinated people were obtained from the UK trials COV001 and COV002, which included a single-blind randomized controlled phase 2/3 trial of AZD1222 (ChAdOx1 nCoV-19) in healthy adults. Trial participant PBMC samples were collected at day 0 and day 28 after the second dose for TCRbeta chain sequencing. This chain joins TRBV5-5 to TRBJ1-2; TRBD1 matches 7 bases in the middle. The sample was peripheral blood, taken on day 0 of AZD1222 vaccination. This sequence was found in an adult in good health. CDR3 reads: CASSTTGQVFGYTF. The nucleotides are TGTGCCAGCAGCACGACAGGGCAGGTGTTTGGCTACACCTTC.